This T cell receptor (beta chain) comes out of a study of control samples from healthy donors and cancer patients. Profiled with immunoSEQ multiplex PCR; TCRdb holds only in-frame clones, not every one. Of almost 90,000 clones detected, about 89% appear once; the ten largest clones hold 21%. CDR3 length equals 14 residues. Per germline, CDR1 MNHEY and CDR2 SVGAGI. V was clipped by 8 bases and J by 6 bases; unmatched bases: 10. The source of this sequence is a man aged 25 to 40 in good health. The chain recombines TRBV6-5 with TRBJ2-1; 7 bases map to TRBD2. The sequencing sample was made of blood. The DNA of the CDR3 is TGTGCCAGCCGAACTGGGACTATCCTCAATGAGCAGTTCTTC. Its translation is CASRTGTILNEQFF.